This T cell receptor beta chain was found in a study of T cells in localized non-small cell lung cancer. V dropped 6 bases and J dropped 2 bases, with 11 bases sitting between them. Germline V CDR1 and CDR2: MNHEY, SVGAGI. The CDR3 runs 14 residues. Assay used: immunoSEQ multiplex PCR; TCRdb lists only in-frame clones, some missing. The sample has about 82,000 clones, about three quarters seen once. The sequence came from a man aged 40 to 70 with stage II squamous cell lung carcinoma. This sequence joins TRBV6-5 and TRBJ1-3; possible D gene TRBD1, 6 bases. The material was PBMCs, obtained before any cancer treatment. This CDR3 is CASSQRTAGNTIYF. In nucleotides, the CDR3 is TGTGCCAGCAGCCAACGGACAGCTGGAAACACCATATATTTT.